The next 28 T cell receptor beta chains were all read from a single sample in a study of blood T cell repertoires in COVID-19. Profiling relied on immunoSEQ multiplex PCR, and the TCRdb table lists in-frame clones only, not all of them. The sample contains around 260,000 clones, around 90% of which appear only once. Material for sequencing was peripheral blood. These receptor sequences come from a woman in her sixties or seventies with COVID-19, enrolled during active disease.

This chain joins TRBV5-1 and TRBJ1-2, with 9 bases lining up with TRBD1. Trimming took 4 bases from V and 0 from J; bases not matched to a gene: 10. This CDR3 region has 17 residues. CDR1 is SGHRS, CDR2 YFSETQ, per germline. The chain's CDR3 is CASSPWTGVKANYGYTF. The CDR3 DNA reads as TGCGCCAGCAGCCCATGGACAGGGGTGAAAGCTAACTATGGCTACACCTTC.

CDR3 sequence reads: CASSSAVQGGNTEAFF. DNA for the CDR3: TGTGCCAGCAGTTCCGCGGTACAGGGCGGGAACACTGAAGCTTTCTTT. The genes are TRBV6-2 or TRBV6-3 and TRBJ1-1, with D tentatively TRBD1 (6 bases). Per germline, CDR1 MNHEY and CDR2 SVGEGT. The V end was cut by 4 bases, the J end by 1 base, with 16 bases between. The CDR3 spans 16 residues.

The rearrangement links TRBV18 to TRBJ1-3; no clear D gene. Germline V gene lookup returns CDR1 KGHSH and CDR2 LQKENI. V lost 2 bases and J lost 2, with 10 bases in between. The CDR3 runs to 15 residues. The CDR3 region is CASSPGQIAGNTIYF. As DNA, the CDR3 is TGTGCCAGCTCACCAGGGCAGATCGCTGGAAACACCATATATTTT.

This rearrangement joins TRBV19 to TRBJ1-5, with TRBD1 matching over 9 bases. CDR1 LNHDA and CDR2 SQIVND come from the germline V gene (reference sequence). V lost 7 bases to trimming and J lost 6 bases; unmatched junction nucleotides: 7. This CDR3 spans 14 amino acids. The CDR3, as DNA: TGTGCCAGTACCCCGGACAGGGGAGTTCAGCCCCAGCATTTT. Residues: CASTPDRGVQPQHF.

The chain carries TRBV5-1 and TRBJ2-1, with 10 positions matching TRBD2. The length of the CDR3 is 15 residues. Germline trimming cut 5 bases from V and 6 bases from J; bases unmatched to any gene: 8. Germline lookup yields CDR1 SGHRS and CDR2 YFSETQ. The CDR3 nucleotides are TGCGCCAGCAGGCCAACTAGCGGGATCCCCAATGAGCAGTTCTTC. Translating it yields CASRPTSGIPNEQFF.

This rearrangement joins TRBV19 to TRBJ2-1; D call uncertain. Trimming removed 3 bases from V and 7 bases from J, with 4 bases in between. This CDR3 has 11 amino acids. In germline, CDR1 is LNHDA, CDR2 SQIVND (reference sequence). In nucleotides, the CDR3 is TGTGCCAGTAGTATGTCAAATGAGCAGTTCTTC. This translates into CASSMSNEQFF.

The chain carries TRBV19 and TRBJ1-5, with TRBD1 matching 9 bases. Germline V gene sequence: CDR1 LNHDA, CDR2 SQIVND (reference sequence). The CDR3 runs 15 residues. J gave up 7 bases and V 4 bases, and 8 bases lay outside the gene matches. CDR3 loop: CASSTTGGAGQPQHF. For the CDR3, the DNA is TGTGCCAGTAGTACAACAGGGGGCGCGGGGCAGCCCCAGCATTTT.

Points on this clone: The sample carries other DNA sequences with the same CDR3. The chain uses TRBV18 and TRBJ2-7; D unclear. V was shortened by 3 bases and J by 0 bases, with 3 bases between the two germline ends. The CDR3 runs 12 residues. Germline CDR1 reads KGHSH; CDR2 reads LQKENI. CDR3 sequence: CASSPSSYEQYF. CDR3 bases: TGTGCCAGCTCACCGAGCTCCTACGAGCAGTACTTC.

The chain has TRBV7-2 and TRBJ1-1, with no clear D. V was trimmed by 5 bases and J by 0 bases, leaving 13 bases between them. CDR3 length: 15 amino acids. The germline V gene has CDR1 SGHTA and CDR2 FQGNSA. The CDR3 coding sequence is TGTGCCAGCAGCCCGTACGGAGGCATGAACACTGAAGCTTTCTTT. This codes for CASSPYGGMNTEAFF.

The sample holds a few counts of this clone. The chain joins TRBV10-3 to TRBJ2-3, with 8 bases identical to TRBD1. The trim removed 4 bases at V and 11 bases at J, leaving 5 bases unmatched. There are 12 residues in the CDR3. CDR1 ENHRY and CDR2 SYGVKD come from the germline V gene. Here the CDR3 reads CAISVIDRGQYF. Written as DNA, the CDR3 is TGTGCCATCAGTGTCATAGACAGGGGGCAGTATTTT.

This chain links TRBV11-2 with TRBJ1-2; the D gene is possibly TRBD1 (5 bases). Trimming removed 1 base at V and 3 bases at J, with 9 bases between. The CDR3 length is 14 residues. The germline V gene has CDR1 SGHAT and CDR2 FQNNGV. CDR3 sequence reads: CASSLVQGDYGYTF. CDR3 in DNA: TGTGCCAGCAGCTTAGTGCAGGGTGACTATGGCTACACCTTC.

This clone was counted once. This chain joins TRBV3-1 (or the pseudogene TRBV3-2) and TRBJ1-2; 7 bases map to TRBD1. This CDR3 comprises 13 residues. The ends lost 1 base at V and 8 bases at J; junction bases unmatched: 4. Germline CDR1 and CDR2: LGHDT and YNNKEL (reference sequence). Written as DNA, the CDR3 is TGTGCCAGCAGCCAAGCAGGGGGAATGGGCTACACCTTC. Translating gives CASSQAGGMGYTF.

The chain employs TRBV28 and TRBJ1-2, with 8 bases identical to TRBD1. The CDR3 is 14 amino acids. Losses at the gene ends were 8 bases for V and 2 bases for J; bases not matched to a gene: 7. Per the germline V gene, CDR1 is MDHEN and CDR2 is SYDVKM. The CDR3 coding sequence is TGTGCCAGCCGGCAGGGGGCCGGAAACTATGGCTACACCTTC. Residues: CASRQGAGNYGYTF.

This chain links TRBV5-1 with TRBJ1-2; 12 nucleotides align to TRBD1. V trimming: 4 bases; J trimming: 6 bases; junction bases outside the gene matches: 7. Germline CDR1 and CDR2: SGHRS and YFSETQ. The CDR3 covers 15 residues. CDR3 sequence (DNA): TGCGCCAGCAGCCCCTTGGGACAGGGGGCCCATGGCTACACCTTC. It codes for CASSPLGQGAHGYTF. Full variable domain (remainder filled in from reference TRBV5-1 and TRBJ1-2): KAGVTQTPRYLIKTRGQQVTLSCSPISGHRSVSWYQQTPGQGLQFLFEYFSETQRNKGNFPGRFSGRQFSNSRSEMNVSTLELGDSALYLCASSPLGQGAHGYTFGSGTRLTVV.

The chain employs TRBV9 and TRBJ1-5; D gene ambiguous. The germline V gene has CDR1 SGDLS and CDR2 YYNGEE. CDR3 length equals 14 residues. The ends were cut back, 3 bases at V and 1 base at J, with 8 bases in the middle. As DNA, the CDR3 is TGTGCCAGCAGCGAGGGAGGGAGCAATCAGCCCCAGCATTTT. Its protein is CASSEGGSNQPQHF.

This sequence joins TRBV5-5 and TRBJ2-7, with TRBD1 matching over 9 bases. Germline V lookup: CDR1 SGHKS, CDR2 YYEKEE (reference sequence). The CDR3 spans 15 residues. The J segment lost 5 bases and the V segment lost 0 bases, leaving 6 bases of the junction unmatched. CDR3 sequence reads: CASSLGRDRVHEQYF. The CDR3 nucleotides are TGTGCCAGCAGCTTGGGGCGGGACAGGGTGCACGAGCAGTACTTC.

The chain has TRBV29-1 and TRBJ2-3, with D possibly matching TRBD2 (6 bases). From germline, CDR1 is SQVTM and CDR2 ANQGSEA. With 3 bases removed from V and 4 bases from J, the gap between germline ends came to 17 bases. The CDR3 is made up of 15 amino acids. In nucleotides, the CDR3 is TGCAGCGTTGAGTTAGCGGCCCCCCGGTCAGATACGCAGTATTTT. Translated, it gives CSVELAAPRSDTQYF.

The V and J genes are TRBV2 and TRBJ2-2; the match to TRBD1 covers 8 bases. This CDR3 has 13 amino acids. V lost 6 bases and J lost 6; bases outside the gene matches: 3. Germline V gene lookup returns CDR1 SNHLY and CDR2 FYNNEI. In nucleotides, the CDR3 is TGTGCCAGCAGACTACAGGGGGCCGGGGAGCTGTTTTTT. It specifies CASRLQGAGELFF.

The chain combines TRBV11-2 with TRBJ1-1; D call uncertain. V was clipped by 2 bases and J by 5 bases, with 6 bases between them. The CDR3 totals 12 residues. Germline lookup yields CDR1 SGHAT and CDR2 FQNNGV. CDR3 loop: CASSLIGTEAFF. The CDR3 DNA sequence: TGTGCCAGCAGCTTAATCGGTACTGAAGCTTTCTTT.

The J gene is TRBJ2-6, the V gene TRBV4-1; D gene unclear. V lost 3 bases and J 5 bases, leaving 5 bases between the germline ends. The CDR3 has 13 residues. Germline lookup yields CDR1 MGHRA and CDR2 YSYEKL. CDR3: CASSQGWANVLTF. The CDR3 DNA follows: TGCGCCAGCAGCCAGGGCTGGGCCAACGTCCTGACTTTC.

CDR3 protein: CASRYRGEDSPLHF. DNA for the CDR3: TGTGCCAGCCGATACAGGGGTGAGGATTCACCCCTCCACTTT. This sequence joins TRBV2 and TRBJ1-6; 7 bases line up with TRBD1. V lost 8 bases and J lost 8; bases outside the gene matches: 9. The length of the CDR3 is 14 residues. CDR1 and CDR2 from the germline V gene are SNHLY and FYNNEI.

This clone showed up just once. CDR3 DNA sequence: TGTGCCAGTAGTTCACGGGACAGGGTGTTGGCAGATACGCAGTATTTT. Its protein is CASSSRDRVLADTQYF. This sequence joins TRBV19 and TRBJ2-3; 9 nucleotides match TRBD1. The CDR3 covers 16 residues. Germline loops: CDR1 LNHDA, CDR2 SQIVND (reference sequence). V lost 5 bases and J lost 4; bases outside the gene matches: 10. Full variable domain (remainder filled in from reference TRBV19 and TRBJ2-3): DGGITQSPKYLFRKEGQNVTLSCEQNLNHDAMYWYRQDPGQGLRLIYYSQIVNDFQKGDIAEGYSVSREKKESFPLTVTSAQKNPTAFYLCASSSRDRVLADTQYFGPGTRLTVL.

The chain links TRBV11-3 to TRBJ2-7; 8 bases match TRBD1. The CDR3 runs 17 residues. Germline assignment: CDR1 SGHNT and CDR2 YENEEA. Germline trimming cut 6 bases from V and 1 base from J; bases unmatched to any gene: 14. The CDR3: CASSYITGTGVSYEQYF. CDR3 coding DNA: TGTGCCAGCAGTTACATCACCGGGACAGGCGTTTCCTACGAGCAGTACTTC.

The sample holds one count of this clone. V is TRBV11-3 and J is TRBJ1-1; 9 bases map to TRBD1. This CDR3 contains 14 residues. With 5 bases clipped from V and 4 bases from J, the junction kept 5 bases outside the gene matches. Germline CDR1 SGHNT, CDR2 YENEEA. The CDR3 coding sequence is TGTGCCAGCAGCGACGGACAGGGGTTCACTGAAGCTTTCTTT. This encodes CASSDGQGFTEAFF.

CDR3 bases: TGCGCCAGCAGCGCGGACGGTAGGGGGAGCAATCAGCCCCAGCATTTT. Amino acid sequence: CASSADGRGSNQPQHF. This chain uses TRBV5-1 with TRBJ1-5; tentative D call: TRBD1 (6 bases). The CDR3 is made up of 16 amino acids. V was clipped by 4 bases and J by 1 base, with 15 bases between them. Per the germline V gene, CDR1 is SGHRS and CDR2 is YFSETQ.

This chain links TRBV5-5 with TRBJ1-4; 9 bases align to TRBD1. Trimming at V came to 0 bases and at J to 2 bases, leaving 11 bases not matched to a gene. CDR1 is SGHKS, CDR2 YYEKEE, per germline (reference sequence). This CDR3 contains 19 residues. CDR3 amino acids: CASSLGAATGGLTNEKLFF. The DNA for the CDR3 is TGTGCCAGCAGCTTGGGAGCCGCCACAGGGGGCTTGACTAATGAAAAACTGTTTTTT.

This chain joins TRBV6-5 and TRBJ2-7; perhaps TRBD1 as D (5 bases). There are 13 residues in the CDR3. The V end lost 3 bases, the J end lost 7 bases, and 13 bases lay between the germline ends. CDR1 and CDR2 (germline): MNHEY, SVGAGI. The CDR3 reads CASSYSTEREQYF. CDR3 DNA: TGTGCCAGCAGTTATTCGACAGAGAGGGAGCAGTACTTC.

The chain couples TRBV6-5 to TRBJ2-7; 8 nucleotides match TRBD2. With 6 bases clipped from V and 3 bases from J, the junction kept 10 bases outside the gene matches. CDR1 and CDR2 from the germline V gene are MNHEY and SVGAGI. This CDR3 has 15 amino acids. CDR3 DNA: TGTGCCAGCAGGCAGGGAGCGGGAGCAAACTACGAGCAGTACTTC. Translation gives CASRQGAGANYEQYF.